This TCR beta chain was sequenced in a study of T cell responses to AZD1222 COVID-19 vaccine. Study-level background: Investigators merged groups given second doses at roughly 4 or roughly 12 weeks. Overall study findings and caveats: The sample set comprised mostly white British donors with more females, and clonal diversity was possibly underestimated. The number of AZD1222 recipients seropositive at baseline was only five or six. Targets within unmutated variant regions were reportedly found for nearly half of spike-specific TCRs.

The repertoire was sequenced with immunoSEQ multiplex PCR; TCRdb's copy has only in-frame clones and lacks some. The repertoire holds some 150,000 clones, with just over 90% as singletons. With respect to this clone: Antigen: not known.

V was pared by 0 bases and J by 3 bases, with 12 bases between. This CDR3 contains 16 residues. Germline assignment: CDR1 LGHDT and CDR2 YNNKEL (reference sequence). The chain uses TRBV3-1 (or the pseudogene TRBV3-2) and TRBJ2-1; weak D call: TRBD2 (5 bases). Material: peripheral blood, obtained on day 0 of AZD1222 vaccination. This sequence was found in an adult in good health. CDR3 sequence (DNA): TGTGCCAGCAGCCAAGAAGCGGCGGGCTACTACAATGAGCAGTTCTTC. Amino acid sequence: CASSQEAAGYYNEQFF.